The count of the clone carrying this TCR beta chain is one. The antigen is not known. This sample stems from a study of cytomegalovirus exposure and HLA in healthy donors. Study results and limitations: Listed as cytomegalovirus-associated were 150 to 200 TCR beta chains. The authors confirmed in vitro that a few CMV-associated chains were specific for CMV antigens. Most sequenced TCRs were rare (though some public TCRs occurred in many donors). With high specificity and sensitivity, the classifier reportedly diagnosed cytomegalovirus status.

The CDR3 runs to 9 residues. The method was immunoSEQ multiplex PCR; TCRdb's version includes in-frame clones alone and lacks a portion of them. The sample holds some 340,000 clones; roughly 90% are singletons and the top ten take more than 0.9%. The clonotype comes from a woman aged 25 to 39 in good health and CMV-seropositive. The V call is TRBV3-2, the J call TRBJ2-7. TRBV3-2 is a pseudogene. The sample comprised PBMCs. The CDR3 region has the DNA TGTGCCAGCAGGGGCGAGCAGTACTTC. This codes for CASRGEQYF.